A single sample gave rise to the 16 T cell receptor beta chains below, sequenced in a study of beta chain features in type 1 diabetes. The entirety of the isolated RNA underwent reverse transcription, so expressed TCRB transcripts were sequenced. TCRdb keeps only in-frame clones here, not all; method: immunoSEQ multiplex PCR. The sample includes 130,000 or so clones, 7% to 10% seen only once; the top ten take 0.65% to 0.75%. Their antigens are not known. Whole-study results and caveats: Moderately but significantly shorter TCRB CDR3s were found in Type 1 diabetes patients in all four CD4+ subsets.

Input material: central memory CD4+ T cells from blood. The receptors come from a man in his thirties or forties with type 1 diabetes.

V usage is TRBV11-2 and J usage is TRBJ1-1, with 11 nucleotides matching TRBD1. Germline-derived CDR1 and CDR2 are SGHAT and FQNNGV. V was pared by 1 base and J by 4 bases, with 5 bases of the junction left unmatched. The CDR3 sequence is 16 residues long. The CDR3 coding sequence is TGTGCCAGCAGCTTAGTCGGACAGGGGGCGGCCACTGAAGCTTTCTTT. This encodes CASSLVGQGAATEAFF.

This clone was counted a few times. The V and J genes are TRBV10-3 and TRBJ1-1, with a possible D match to TRBD1 (5 bases). This CDR3 has 18 residues. Per the germline V gene, CDR1 is ENHRY and CDR2 is SYGVKD. Trimming removed 3 bases at V and 4 bases at J, with 24 bases between. This CDR3 is CAISEFGDSGGGVTEAFF. CDR3 coding DNA: TGTGCCATCAGTGAATTTGGTGACAGCGGGGGTGGGGTCACTGAAGCTTTCTTT.

The chain combines TRBV7-3 with TRBJ2-5, with 7 bases fitting TRBD1. The CDR3 contains 14 residues. With V trimmed by 5 bases and J by 5 bases, 8 bases remained unmatched. Per the germline V gene, CDR1 is SGHTA and CDR2 is FQGTGA. CDR3 residues: CASSDRIQGETQYF. The CDR3 DNA reads as TGTGCCAGCAGCGATAGGATACAGGGGGAGACCCAGTACTTC.

The rearrangement uses TRBV7-3 and TRBJ2-5; D unresolved. CDR1 is SGHTA and CDR2 is FQGTGA in the germline V gene. The CDR3 spans 13 residues. V lost 3 bases, J lost 1 base, and 6 bases lay in between. CDR3 sequence: CASSLNFQETQYF. The CDR3 coding sequence is TGTGCCAGCAGCTTGAACTTCCAAGAGACCCAGTACTTC.

This clone appeared a few times. V gene TRBV5-6 combines with J gene TRBJ1-1; D not certain. V lost 1 base and J lost 0, with 7 bases in between. This CDR3 spans 14 amino acids. Germline CDR1 is SGHDT and CDR2 is YYEEEE. This CDR3 is CASSLNRLNTEAFF. The DNA for the CDR3 is TGTGCCAGCAGCTTGAACAGATTGAACACTGAAGCTTTCTTT.

CDR3: CASSAPGQGHNEQFF. For the CDR3, the DNA is TGTGCCAGCAGCGCACCGGGACAGGGTCACAATGAGCAGTTCTTC. The rearrangement joins TRBV5-6 to TRBJ2-1; TRBD1 matches 9 bases. Germline trimming cut 4 bases from V and 5 bases from J; bases unmatched to any gene: 7. The CDR3 spans 15 residues. Germline assignment: CDR1 SGHDT and CDR2 YYEEEE.

V gene TRBV15 combines with J gene TRBJ1-5, with D perhaps matching TRBD1 (6 bases). Germline values: CDR1 LNHNV, CDR2 YYDKDF (reference sequence). V gave up 3 bases and J gave up 1 base, with 16 bases separating them. The CDR3 contains 17 residues. The CDR3 nucleotides are TGTGCCACCAGCAGTGGATACAGGGACGGGAGCAATCAGCCCCAGCATTTT. The encoded protein is CATSSGYRDGSNQPQHF.

This clone was seen ten or more times. The genes are TRBV4-3 and TRBJ2-3, with 13 bases identical to TRBD2. CDR1 is LGHNA, CDR2 YSLEER, per germline. This CDR3 is built from 16 residues. V was pared by 4 bases and J by 5 bases, with 6 bases of the junction left unmatched. The CDR3 protein is CASSLGTSGVLDTQYF. Here the CDR3 DNA reads TGCGCCAGCAGCCTAGGGACTAGCGGGGTTTTAGATACGCAGTATTTT.

A few counts support this clone. This sequence joins TRBV30 and TRBJ2-5; D gene unclear. Germline-derived CDR1 and CDR2 are GTSNPN and SVGIG (reference sequence). The CDR3 consists of 12 residues. V lost 2 bases to trimming and J lost 2 bases, with 6 bases between them. As DNA, the CDR3 is TGTGCCTGGAGTCCAGCGCAAGAGACCCAGTACTTC. It translates to CAWSPAQETQYF.

This clone was found many times. Other nucleotide sequences from this sample produce the same CDR3. The gene calls are TRBV9 and TRBJ2-1; TRBD2 might be the D (6 bases). V dropped 2 bases and J dropped 2 bases, with 11 bases sitting between them. Per the germline V gene, CDR1 is SGDLS and CDR2 is YYNGEE. The CDR3 is 15 residues long. CDR3 loop: CASSVSGGPYNEQFF. CDR3 bases: TGTGCCAGCAGCGTCTCCGGGGGTCCCTACAATGAGCAGTTCTTC.

A few counts support this clone. The chain carries TRBV10-3 and TRBJ1-5; D unclear. CDR1 is ENHRY, CDR2 SYGVKD, per germline. This CDR3 has 14 amino acids. V was trimmed by 2 bases and J by 1 base, leaving 6 bases between them. The CDR3 DNA is TGTGCCATCAGTGAGGCTGCGAGCAATCAGCCCCAGCATTTT. Translation: CAISEAASNQPQHF.

This clone showed up just a few times. This chain links TRBV6-1 with TRBJ2-7, with D possibly matching TRBD1 (6 bases). Germline V gene lookup returns CDR1 MNHNS and CDR2 SASEGT. The CDR3 has 11 amino acids. The germline V and J ends were trimmed by 8 bases and 2 bases, with 7 bases remaining between them. For the CDR3, the DNA is TGTGCCAGCTCAGGGGCCTACGAGCAGTACTTC. Translated: CASSGAYEQYF.

This clone was found a few times. The V and J genes are TRBV7-2 and TRBJ2-5, with D possibly being TRBD2 (5 bases). This CDR3 region has 11 residues. V lost 5 bases, J lost 5 bases, and 6 bases lay in between. CDR1 is SGHTA and CDR2 is FQGNSA in the germline V gene. The CDR3 DNA follows: TGTGCCAGCAGCCGCGGGGAGACCCAGTACTTC. As protein: CASSRGETQYF.

The genes are TRBV5-1 and TRBJ1-4; TRBD1 is a possible D gene (6 bases). CDR3 length equals 14 residues. Looked up from germline, CDR1 is SGHRS and CDR2 is YFSETQ. V was pared by 0 bases and J by 4 bases, with 7 bases between. This chain's CDR3 is CASSLGQDNEKLFF. The CDR3 region has the DNA TGCGCCAGCAGCTTGGGACAGGATAATGAAAAACTGTTTTTT.

This clone showed up just a few times. The chain recombines TRBV7-9 with TRBJ2-2, with D perhaps TRBD1 (6 bases). The CDR3 is 15 residues long. Germline CDR1 is SEHNR and CDR2 is FQNEAQ (reference sequence). Deletions cut 3 bases from V and 1 base from J, with 9 bases between. The CDR3 is CASSFRDKNTGELFF. The DNA for the CDR3 is TGTGCCAGCAGCTTTCGGGACAAGAACACCGGGGAGCTGTTTTTT.

This clone has a handful of counts. The chain combines TRBV7-3 with TRBJ2-3; D may be TRBD1 (7 bases). V gave up 5 bases and J gave up 2 bases, with 20 bases separating them. Germline lookup yields CDR1 SGHTA and CDR2 FQGTGA. The CDR3 is 17 residues long. DNA of the CDR3: TGTGCCAGCAGCCCCCGACAGGGACGGGGGTACACAGATACGCAGTATTTT. Translation gives CASSPRQGRGYTDTQYF.